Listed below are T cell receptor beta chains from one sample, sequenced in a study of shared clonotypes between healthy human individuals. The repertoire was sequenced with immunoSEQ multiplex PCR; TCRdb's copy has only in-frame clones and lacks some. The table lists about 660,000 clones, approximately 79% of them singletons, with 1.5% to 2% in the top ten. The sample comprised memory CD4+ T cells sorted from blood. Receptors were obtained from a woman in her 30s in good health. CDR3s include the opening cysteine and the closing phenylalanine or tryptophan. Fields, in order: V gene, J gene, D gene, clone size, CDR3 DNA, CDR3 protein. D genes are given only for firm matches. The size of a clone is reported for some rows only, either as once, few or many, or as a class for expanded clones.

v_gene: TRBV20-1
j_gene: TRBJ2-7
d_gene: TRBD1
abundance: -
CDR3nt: TGCAGTGCTCGTACGGGGACAGGTTTATACTTC
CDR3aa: CSARTGTGLYF

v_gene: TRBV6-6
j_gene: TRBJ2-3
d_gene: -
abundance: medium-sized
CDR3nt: TGTGCCAGCAGTTACGGGCCAGATACGCAGTATTTT
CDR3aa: CASSYGPDTQYF

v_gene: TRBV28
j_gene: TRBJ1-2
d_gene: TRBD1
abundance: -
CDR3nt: TGTGCCAGCAAGGGACAGGCCGGCGGTGGCTACACCTTC
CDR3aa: CASKGQAGGGYTF

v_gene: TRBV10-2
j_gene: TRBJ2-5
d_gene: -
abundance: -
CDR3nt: TGCGCCAGCAGTCAGAAGATGAGTGGGAGCCAAGAGACCCAGTACTTC
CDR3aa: CASSQKMSGSQETQYF

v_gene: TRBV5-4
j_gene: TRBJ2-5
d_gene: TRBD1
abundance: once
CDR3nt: TGTGCCAGCAGCCCCGGACAGGGGCCGGAGACCCAGTACTTC
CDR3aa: CASSPGQGPETQYF

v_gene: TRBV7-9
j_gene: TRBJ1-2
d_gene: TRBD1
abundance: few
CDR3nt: TGTGCCAGCAGCCAACAGGGGAATGGCTACACCTTC
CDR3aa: CASSQQGNGYTF

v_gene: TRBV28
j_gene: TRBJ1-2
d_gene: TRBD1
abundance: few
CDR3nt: TGTGCCAGCAGTTTGAGAGGGGGCGGACGATATGGCTACACCTTC
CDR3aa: CASSLRGGGRYGYTF

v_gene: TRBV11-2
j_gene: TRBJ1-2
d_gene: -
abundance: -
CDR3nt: TGTGCCAGCAGCCCCCCGGGAGTGAACTATGGCTACACCTTC
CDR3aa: CASSPPGVNYGYTF

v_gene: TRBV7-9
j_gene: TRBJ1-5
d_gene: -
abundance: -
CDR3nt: TGTGCCAGCAGCGCTACAGGATCAGATCAGCCCCAGCATTTT
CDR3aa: CASSATGSDQPQHF

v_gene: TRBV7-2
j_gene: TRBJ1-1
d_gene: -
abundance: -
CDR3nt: TGTGCCAGCAGCTTAGCGGGCTCAGGATACACTGAAGCTTTCTTT
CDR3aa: CASSLAGSGYTEAFF

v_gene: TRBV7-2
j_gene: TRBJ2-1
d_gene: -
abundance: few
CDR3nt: TGTGCCAGCAGCTTAGTGTTTAGCTCGGGCGGGTACAATGAGCAGTTCTTC
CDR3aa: CASSLVFSSGGYNEQFF